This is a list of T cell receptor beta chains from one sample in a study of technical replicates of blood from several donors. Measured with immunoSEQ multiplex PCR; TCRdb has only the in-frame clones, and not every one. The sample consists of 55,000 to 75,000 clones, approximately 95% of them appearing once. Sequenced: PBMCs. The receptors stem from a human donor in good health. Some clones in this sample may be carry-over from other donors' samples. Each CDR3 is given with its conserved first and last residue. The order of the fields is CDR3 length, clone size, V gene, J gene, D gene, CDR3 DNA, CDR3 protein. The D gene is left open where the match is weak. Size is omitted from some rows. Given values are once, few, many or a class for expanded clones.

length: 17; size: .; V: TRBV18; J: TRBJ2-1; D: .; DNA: TGTGCCAGCTCACCAATCGGAGGAGACCGTATACTCTATGAGCAGTTCTTC; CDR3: CASSPIGGDRILYEQFF
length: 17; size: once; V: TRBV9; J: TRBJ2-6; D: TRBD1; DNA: TGTGCCAGCAGCGTAGGCGGCAGGGGGTCTGGGGCCAACGTCCTGACTTTC; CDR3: CASSVGGRGSGANVLTF
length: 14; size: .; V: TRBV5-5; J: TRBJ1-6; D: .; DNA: TGTGCCAGCAGCTTGTATTTCGGTAATTCACCCCTCCACTTT; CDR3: CASSLYFGNSPLHF
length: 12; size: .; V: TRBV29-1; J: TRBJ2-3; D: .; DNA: TGCAGCGTTGTAGCTACCACAGATACGCAGTATTTT; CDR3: CSVVATTDTQYF
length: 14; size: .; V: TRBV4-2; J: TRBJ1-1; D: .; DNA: TGTGCCAGCAGCCGAACGGTTTTGAACACTGAAGCTTTCTTT; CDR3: CASSRTVLNTEAFF
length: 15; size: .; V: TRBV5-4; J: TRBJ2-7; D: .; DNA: TGTGCCAGCAGCCCTCAGGCCAGCGGGACATACGAGCAGTACTTC; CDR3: CASSPQASGTYEQYF
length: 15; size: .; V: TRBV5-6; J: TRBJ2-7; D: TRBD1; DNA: TGTGCCAGCAGCTTGGGGGCAGGGGGATCGTACGAGCAGTACTTC; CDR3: CASSLGAGGSYEQYF
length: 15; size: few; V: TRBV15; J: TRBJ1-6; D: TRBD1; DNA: TGTGCCACCAGCAGGGGACAGGCCAGGGGGTCACCCCTCCACTTT; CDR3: CATSRGQARGSPLHF
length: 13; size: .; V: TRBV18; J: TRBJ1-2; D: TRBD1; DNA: TGTGCCAGCTCGCCGACAGGGTCCTATGGCTACACCTTC; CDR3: CASSPTGSYGYTF
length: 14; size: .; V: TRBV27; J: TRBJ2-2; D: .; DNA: TGTGCCAGCAGTCAAAACTGGTACACCGGGGAGCTGTTTTTT; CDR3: CASSQNWYTGELFF
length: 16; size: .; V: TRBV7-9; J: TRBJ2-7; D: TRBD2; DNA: TGTGCCAGCAGCCGCACTAGCGGGAGGTACTCCTACGAGCAGTACTTC; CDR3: CASSRTSGRYSYEQYF
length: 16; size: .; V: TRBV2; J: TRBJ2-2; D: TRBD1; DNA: TGTGCCAGCAGTGATCCGGGGACAGGGATACCCGGGGAGCTGTTTTTT; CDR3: CASSDPGTGIPGELFF